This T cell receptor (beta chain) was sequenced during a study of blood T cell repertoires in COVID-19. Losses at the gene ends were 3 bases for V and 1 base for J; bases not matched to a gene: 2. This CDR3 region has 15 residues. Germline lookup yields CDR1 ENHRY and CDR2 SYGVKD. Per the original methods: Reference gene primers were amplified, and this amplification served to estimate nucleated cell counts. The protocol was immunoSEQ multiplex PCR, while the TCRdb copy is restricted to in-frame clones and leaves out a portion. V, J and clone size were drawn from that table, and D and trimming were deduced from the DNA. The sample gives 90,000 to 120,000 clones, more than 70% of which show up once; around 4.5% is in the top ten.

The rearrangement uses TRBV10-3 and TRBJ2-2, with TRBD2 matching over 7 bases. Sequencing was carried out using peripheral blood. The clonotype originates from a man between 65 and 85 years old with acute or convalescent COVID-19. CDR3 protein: CAISDPGGNTGELFF. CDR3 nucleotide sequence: TGTGCCATCAGTGACCCGGGGGGGAACACCGGGGAGCTGTTTTTT.